This TCR beta chain derives from a study of T cell responses to AZD1222 COVID-19 vaccine. Turning to the study itself: Second-dose timings of about 4 or about 12 weeks were pooled.

Method: immunoSEQ multiplex PCR; TCRdb's copy keeps in-frame clones and lacks some. The sample includes roughly 250,000 clones, approximately 93% of them seen just once. Note on this clone: Its cognate antigen is unknown.

Germline V gives CDR1 MRHNA, CDR2 SNTAGT. The CDR3 runs 13 residues. Trimming took off 7 bases at V and 3 bases at J, with 13 bases between the two ends. The study's findings and limits: Most donors were white British, females outnumbered males, and clonal diversity was possibly underestimated. Reports indicate that nearly half of spike-specific TCRs are directed at unmutated variant regions. Increases in Spike-specific TCR breadth and depth were seen after two AZD1222 doses.

The sequenced sample was peripheral blood, obtained on day 0 of AZD1222 vaccination. This chain connects TRBV6-4 to TRBJ2-7; no clear D gene. This TCR was sampled from an adult in good health. In nucleotides, the CDR3 is TGTGCCAGCATCCGCGGACCTTTCTACGAGCAGTACTTC. It encodes CASIRGPFYEQYF.